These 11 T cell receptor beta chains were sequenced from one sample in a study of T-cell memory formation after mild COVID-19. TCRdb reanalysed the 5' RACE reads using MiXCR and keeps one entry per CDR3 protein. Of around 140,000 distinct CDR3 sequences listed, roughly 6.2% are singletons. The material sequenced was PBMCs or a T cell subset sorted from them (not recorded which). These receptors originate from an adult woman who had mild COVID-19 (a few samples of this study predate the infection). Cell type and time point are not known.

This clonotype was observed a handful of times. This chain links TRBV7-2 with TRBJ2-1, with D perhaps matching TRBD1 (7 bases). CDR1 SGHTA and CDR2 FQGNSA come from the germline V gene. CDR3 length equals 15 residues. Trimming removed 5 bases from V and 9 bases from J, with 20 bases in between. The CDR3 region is CASSPPTGTSGEQFF. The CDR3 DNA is TGTGCCAGCAGCCCCCCGACAGGGACTTCGGGTGAGCAGTTCTTC.

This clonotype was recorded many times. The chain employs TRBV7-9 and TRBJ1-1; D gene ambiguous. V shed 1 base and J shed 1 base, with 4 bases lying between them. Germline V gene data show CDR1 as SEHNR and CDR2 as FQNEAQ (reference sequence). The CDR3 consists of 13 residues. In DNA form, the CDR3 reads TGTGCCAGCAGCTTAGGACAGAACACTGAAGCTTTCTTT. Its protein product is CASSLGQNTEAFF.

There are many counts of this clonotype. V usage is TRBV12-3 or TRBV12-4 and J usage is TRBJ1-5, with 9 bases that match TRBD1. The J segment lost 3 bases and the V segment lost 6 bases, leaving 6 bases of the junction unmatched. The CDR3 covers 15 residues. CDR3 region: CASSFTGGLNQPQHF. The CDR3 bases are TGTGCCAGCAGCTTCACAGGGGGCCTCAATCAGCCCCAGCATTTT.

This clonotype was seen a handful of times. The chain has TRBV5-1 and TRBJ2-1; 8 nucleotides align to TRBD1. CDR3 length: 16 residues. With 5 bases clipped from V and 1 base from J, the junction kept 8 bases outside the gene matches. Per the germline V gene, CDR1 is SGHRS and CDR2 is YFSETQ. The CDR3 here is CASRKGQDGSYNEQFF. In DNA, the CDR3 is TGCGCCAGCAGGAAGGGACAGGACGGGTCCTACAATGAGCAGTTCTTC.

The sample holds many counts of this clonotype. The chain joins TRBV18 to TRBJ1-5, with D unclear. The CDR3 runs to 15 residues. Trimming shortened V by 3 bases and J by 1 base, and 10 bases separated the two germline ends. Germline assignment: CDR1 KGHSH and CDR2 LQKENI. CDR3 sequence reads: CASSPGRPSNQPQHF. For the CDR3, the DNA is TGTGCCAGCTCACCCGGACGGCCCAGCAATCAGCCCCAGCATTTT.

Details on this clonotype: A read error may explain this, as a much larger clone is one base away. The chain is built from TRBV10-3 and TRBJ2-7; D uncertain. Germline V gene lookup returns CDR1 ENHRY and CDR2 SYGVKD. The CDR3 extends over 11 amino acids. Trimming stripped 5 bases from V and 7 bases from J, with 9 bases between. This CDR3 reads CAISSAREQYF. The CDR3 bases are TGTGCCATCAGTTCAGCGAGAGAGCAGTACTTC.

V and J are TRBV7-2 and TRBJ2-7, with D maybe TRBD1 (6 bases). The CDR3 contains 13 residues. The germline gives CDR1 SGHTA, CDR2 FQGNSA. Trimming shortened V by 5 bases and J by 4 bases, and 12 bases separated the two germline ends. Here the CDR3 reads CASSQRTVYEQYF. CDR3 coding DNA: TGTGCCAGCAGCCAACGGACAGTTTACGAGCAGTACTTC.

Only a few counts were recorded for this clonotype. Written as DNA, the CDR3 is TGTGCCAGCGGAGGAGTCTCAGGGGGCCGAGGTGAAGCTTTCTTT. Translated: CASGGVSGGRGEAFF. The J gene is TRBJ1-1, the V gene TRBV7-2, with TRBD1 matching 8 bases. Unmatched junction bases numbered 15, after V lost 8 bases and J lost 7 bases. CDR3 length: 15 amino acids. From germline, CDR1 is SGHTA and CDR2 FQGNSA.

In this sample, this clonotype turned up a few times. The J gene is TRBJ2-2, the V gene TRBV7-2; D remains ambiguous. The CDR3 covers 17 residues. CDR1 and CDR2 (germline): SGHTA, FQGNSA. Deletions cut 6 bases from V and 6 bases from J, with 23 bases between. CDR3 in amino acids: CASRRAPRPRVSGELFF. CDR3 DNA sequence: TGTGCCAGCAGACGGGCCCCCCGGCCAAGGGTGTCCGGGGAGCTGTTTTTT.

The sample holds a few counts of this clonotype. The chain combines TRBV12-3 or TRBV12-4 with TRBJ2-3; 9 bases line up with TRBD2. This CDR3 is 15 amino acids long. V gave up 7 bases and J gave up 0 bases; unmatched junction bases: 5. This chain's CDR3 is CASMTSGLSTDTQYF. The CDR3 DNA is TGTGCCAGCATGACTAGCGGCCTAAGCACAGATACGCAGTATTTT.

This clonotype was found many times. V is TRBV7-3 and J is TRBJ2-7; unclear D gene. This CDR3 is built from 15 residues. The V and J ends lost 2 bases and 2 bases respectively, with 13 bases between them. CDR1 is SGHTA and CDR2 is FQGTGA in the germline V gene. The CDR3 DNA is TGTGCCAGCAGCTTAGTCTTGGCCGCCCCCTACGAGCAGTACTTC. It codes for CASSLVLAAPYEQYF.